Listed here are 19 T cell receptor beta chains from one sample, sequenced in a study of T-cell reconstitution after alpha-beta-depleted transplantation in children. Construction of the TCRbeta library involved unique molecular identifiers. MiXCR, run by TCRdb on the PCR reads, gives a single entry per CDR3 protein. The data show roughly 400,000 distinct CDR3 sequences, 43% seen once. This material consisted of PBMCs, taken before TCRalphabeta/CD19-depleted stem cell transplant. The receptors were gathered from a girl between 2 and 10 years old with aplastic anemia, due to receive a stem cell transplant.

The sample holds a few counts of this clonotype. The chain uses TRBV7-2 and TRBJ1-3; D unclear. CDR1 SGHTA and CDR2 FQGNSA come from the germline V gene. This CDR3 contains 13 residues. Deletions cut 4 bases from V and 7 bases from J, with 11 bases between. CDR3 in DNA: TGTGCCAGCAGCTCCTACACGGGCAACACCATATATTTT. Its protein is CASSSYTGNTIYF.

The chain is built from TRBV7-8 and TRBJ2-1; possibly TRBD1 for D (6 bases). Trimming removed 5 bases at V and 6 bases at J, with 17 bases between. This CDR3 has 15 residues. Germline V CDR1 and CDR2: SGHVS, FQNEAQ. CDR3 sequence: CASSPRGTIRNEQFF. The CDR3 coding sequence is TGTGCCAGCAGCCCCAGGGGAACGATACGCAATGAGCAGTTCTTC.

For the CDR3, the DNA is TGTGCCAGCAGCCCCCCCCGGGACTACTACAATGAGCAGTTCTTC. Its protein product is CASSPPRDYYNEQFF. The gene calls are TRBV7-8 and TRBJ2-1; 7 bases align to TRBD2. The CDR3 totals 15 residues. Unmatched junction bases numbered 7, after V lost 5 bases and J lost 3 bases. Germline V CDR1 and CDR2: SGHVS, FQNEAQ.

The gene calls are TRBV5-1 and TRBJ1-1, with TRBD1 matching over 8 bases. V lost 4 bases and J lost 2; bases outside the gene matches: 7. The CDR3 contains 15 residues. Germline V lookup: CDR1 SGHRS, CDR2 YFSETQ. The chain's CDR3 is CASSVDRGLNTEAFF. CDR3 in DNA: TGCGCCAGCAGCGTAGACAGGGGCCTAAACACTGAAGCTTTCTTT.

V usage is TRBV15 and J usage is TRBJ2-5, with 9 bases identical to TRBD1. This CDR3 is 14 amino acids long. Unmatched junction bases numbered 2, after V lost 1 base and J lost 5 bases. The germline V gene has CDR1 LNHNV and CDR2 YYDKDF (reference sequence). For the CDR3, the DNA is TGTGCCACCAGCAGAGCGACAGGGGGGGAGACCCAGTACTTC. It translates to CATSRATGGETQYF.

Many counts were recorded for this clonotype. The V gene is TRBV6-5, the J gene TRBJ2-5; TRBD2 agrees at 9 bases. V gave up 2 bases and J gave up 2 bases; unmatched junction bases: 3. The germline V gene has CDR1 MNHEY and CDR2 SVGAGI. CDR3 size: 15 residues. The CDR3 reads CASSYAGGGQETQYF. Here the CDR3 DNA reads TGTGCCAGCAGTTACGCGGGAGGGGGGCAAGAGACCCAGTACTTC.

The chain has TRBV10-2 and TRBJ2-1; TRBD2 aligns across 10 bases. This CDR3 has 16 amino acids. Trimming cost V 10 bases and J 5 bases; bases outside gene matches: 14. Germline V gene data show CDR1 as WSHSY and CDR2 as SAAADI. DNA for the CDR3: TGCGCCACGCAACCGGGACTAGCGTTGGGTGACAATGAGCAGTTCTTC. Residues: CATQPGLALGDNEQFF.

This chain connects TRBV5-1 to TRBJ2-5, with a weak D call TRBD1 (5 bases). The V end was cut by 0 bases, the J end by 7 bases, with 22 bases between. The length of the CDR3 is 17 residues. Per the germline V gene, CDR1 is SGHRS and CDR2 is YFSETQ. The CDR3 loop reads CASSLASGRASKLTQYF. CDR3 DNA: TGCGCCAGCAGCTTGGCCTCAGGCAGGGCTTCCAAATTGACCCAGTACTTC.

This CDR3 is CSARDPSVGTGELFF. CDR3 coding DNA: TGCAGTGCTAGAGATCCTAGCGTAGGCACCGGGGAGCTGTTTTTT. This chain joins TRBV20-1 and TRBJ2-2; maybe TRBD2 (6 bases). The CDR3 sequence is 15 residues long. V was trimmed by 0 bases and J by 4 bases, leaving 12 bases between them. The germline V gene has CDR1 DFQATT and CDR2 SNEGSKA (reference sequence).

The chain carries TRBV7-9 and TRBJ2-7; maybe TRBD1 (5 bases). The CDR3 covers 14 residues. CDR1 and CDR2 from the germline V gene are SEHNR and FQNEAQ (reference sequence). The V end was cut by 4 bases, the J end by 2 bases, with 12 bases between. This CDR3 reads CASSSTRVPYEQYF. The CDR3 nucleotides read TGTGCCAGCAGCTCAACCAGGGTACCCTACGAGCAGTACTTC. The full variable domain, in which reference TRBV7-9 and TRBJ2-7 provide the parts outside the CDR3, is DTGVSQNPRHKITKRGQNVTFRCDPISEHNRLYWYRQTLGQGPEFLTYFQNEAQLEKSRLLSDRFSAERPKGSFSTLEIQRTEQGDSAMYLCASSSTRVPYEQYFGPGTRLTVT.

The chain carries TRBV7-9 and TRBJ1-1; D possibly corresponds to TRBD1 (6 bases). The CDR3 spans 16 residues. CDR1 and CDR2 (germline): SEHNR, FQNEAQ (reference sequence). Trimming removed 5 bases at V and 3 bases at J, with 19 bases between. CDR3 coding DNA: TGTGCCAGCAGCCTACCCCCGACAGGTGGAGACACTGAAGCTTTCTTT. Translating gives CASSLPPTGGDTEAFF.

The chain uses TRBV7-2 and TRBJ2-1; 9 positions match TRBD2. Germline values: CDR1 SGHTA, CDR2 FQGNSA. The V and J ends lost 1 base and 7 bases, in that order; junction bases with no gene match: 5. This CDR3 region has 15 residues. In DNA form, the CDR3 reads TGTGCCAGCAGCTTAGGCGGGAGGGCCCAAAATGAGCAGTTCTTC. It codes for CASSLGGRAQNEQFF.

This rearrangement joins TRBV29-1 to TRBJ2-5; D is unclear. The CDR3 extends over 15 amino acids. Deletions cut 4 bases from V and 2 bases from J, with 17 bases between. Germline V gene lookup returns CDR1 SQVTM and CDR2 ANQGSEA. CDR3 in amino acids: CSVGGDGVLQETQYF. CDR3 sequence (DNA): TGCAGCGTTGGGGGTGATGGAGTCCTACAAGAGACCCAGTACTTC.

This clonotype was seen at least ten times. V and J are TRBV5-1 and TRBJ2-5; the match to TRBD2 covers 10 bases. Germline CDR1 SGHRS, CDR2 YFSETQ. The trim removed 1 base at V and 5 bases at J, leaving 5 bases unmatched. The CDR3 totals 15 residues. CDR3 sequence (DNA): TGCGCCAGCAGCTTGAGCGGGAGGGCTGGGGAGACCCAGTACTTC. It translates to CASSLSGRAGETQYF. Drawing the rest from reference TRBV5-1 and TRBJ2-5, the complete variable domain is KAGVTQTPRYLIKTRGQQVTLSCSPISGHRSVSWYQQTPGQGLQFLFEYFSETQRNKGNFPGRFSGRQFSNSRSEMNVSTLELGDSALYLCASSLSGRAGETQYFGPGTRLLVL.

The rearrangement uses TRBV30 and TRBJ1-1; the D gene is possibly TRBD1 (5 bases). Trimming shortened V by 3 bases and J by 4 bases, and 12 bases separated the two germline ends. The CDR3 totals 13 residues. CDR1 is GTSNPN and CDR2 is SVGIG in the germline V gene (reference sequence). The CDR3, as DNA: TGTGCCTGGAGCATGGGGGGGGGCACTGAAGCTTTCTTT. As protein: CAWSMGGGTEAFF.

The CDR3 region is CASSHPGQGADTQYF. In nucleotides, the CDR3 is TGTGCCAGCAGCCACCCGGGACAGGGGGCAGATACGCAGTATTTT. The rearrangement links TRBV11-2 to TRBJ2-3; 11 bases line up with TRBD1. CDR1 is SGHAT and CDR2 is FQNNGV in the germline V gene. Trimming took 5 bases from V and 4 from J; bases not matched to a gene: 5. The CDR3 contains 15 residues.

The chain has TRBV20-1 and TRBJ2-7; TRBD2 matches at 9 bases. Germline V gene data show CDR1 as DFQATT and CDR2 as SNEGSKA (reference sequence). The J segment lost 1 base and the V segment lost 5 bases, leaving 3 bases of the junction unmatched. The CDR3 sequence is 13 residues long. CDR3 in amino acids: CSARTSESYEQYF. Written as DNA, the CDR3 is TGCAGTGCTCGGACTAGCGAGTCCTACGAGCAGTACTTC.

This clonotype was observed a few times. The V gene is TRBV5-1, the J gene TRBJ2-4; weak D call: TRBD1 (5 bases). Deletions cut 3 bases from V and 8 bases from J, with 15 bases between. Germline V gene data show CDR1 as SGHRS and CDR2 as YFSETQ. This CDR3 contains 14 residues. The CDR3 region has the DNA TGCGCCAGCAGCTCTGAAGGGGTATTCGACATTCAGTACTTC. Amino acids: CASSSEGVFDIQYF.

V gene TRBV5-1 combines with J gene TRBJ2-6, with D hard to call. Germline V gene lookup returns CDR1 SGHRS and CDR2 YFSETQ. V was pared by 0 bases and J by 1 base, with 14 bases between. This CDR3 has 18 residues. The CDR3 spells CASSLGSQSLSGANVLTF. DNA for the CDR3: TGCGCCAGCAGCTTGGGCAGCCAATCCCTATCTGGGGCCAACGTCCTGACTTTC.